This T cell receptor (beta chain) came from a study of graft-versus-host responses after intestinal transplantation. About the research overall: Multivisceral, liver-intestinal, or isolated intestinal transplants were given to recipients.

Whole-study results and caveats: Early post-transplant declines in HvG were associated with peak levels of circulating GvH clones. Some GvH clones were seen earlier in gut or blood, suggesting intestinal origin.

Germline V gives CDR1 LGHNA, CDR2 YNFKEQ. Trimming removed 3 bases from V and 8 bases from J; junction bases left unmatched: 5. CDR3 length: 15 residues. Only in-frame clones appear in the TCRdb table, and some are missing; sequencing was by immunoSEQ multiplex PCR. The data hold tens of thousands of clones, with 85% to 90% observed a single time. The table lists this clone with a few counts. Its antigen is currently unknown. This chain links TRBV4-2 with TRBJ1-6, with 9 positions matching TRBD1. The sequenced sample was unstimulated CD8+ T cells sorted from spleen or lymph node cells, obtained before transplant. The TCR originated in a human donor who was the organ donor for an intestinal transplant. CDR3: CASSQGDREHSPLHF. CDR3 sequence (DNA): TGTGCCAGCAGCCAGGGGGACAGGGAGCATTCACCCCTCCACTTT.